This is a list of T cell receptor beta chains from one sample in a study of OX40 agonist ivuxolimab in advanced cancers. Repertoires were generated with immunoSEQ multiplex PCR, while TCRdb's copy carries only in-frame clones and drops some. Counted here are 55,000 to 70,000 clones, approximately 84% occurring once; the ten biggest clones make up around 2.1%. The source was CD4+ or CD8+ T cells sorted from blood, collected in a trial of the OX40 agonist ivuxolimab. The receptors come from an adult with an advanced solid tumor such as melanoma, head and neck, liver or kidney cancer. Both conserved end residues are part of each CDR3. D genes are given only for firm matches. For some rows the clone size is stated as once, few or many, or as a class when expanded; others skip it.

clone_size,d_call,j_call,v_call,cdr3_nt,cdr3_aa
.,.,TRBJ1-1,TRBV7-2,TGTGCCAGCAGCCCGAATCGGGACAACCATGAAGCTTTCTTT,CASSPNRDNHEAFF
.,TRBD1,TRBJ1-2,TRBV5-6,TGTGCCAGCAGCTTGACCAGGGGGCTAGGCTACACCTTC,CASSLTRGLGYTF
.,TRBD2,TRBJ2-5,TRBV5-1,TGCGCCAGCAGCTTGGTTCGGGGGGGCCCATTTTCGGAGACCCAGTACTTC,CASSLVRGGPFSETQYF
.,.,TRBJ2-7,TRBV4-1,TGCGCCAGCAGCCAAGATTCAGGACAGAGAAACGAGCAGTACTTC,CASSQDSGQRNEQYF
.,TRBD1,TRBJ1-1,TRBV11-2,TGTGCCAGCAGCACGGACAGGGTGGGTAGAGCTTTCTTT,CASSTDRVGRAFF
few,TRBD1,TRBJ2-1,TRBV5-1,TGCGCCAGCAGCTTGTGGACAGGTAACAATGAGCAGTTCTTC,CASSLWTGNNEQFF
.,TRBD2,TRBJ2-3,TRBV5-1,TGCGCCAGCAGCTCCACCATGACTAGCGGGAGGTCGGCAGATACGCAGTATTTT,CASSSTMTSGRSADTQYF
.,.,TRBJ1-3,TRBV7-9,TGTGCCAGCAGCTTAATTGTGGGAAACACCATATATTTT,CASSLIVGNTIYF
medium-sized,TRBD1,TRBJ2-7,TRBV11-2,TGTGCCAGCAGCTTAGGAACGACAGGGGAAGAGCAGTACTTC,CASSLGTTGEEQYF
.,TRBD1,TRBJ2-5,TRBV5-1,TGCGCCAGCAGCAACCGGGACAGAGAGACCCAGTACTTC,CASSNRDRETQYF
.,.,TRBJ1-2,TRBV5-5,TGTGCCAGCAGCTTGGGGGCAGACAACTATGGCTACACCTTC,CASSLGADNYGYTF
.,TRBD2,TRBJ2-3,TRBV7-3,TGTGCCAGCACCAAAGGCGGGAGGGCCACAGATACGCAGTATTTT,CASTKGGRATDTQYF
.,.,TRBJ2-2,TRBV6-6,TGTGCCAGCAGTTACGCCCAGCCGTCTACCGGGGAGCTGTTTTTT,CASSYAQPSTGELFF
.,TRBD1,TRBJ1-1,TRBV15,TGTGCCACCAGCAGACCGACAGGGACGATTATGAACACTGAAGCTTTCTTT,CATSRPTGTIMNTEAFF
.,TRBD1,TRBJ1-2,TRBV5-4,TGTGCCAGCAGCGTGGGACAGGGCTACGGCTACACCTTC,CASSVGQGYGYTF
.,TRBD2,TRBJ2-1,TRBV6-5,TGTGCCAGCAGTTACCTTAGCGGGATTGAGGGCAATGAGCAGTTCTTC,CASSYLSGIEGNEQFF
.,.,TRBJ1-1,TRBV2,TGTGCCAGCAGCCCCCCCTCTGGAGGAGACATGAACACTGAAGCTTTCTTT,CASSPPSGGDMNTEAFF
.,TRBD1,TRBJ1-5,TRBV19,TGTGCCAGCCAGACAGGGAGGATAGGGCAGCCCCAGCATTTT,CASQTGRIGQPQHF
.,.,TRBJ1-2,TRBV4-3,TGCGCCAGCAGCCCCCGACTGCTAGCTAACTATGGCTACACCTTC,CASSPRLLANYGYTF
once,.,TRBJ1-1,TRBV6-1,TGTGCCAGCAGTGAAGGCCAACATGTTAACACTGAAGCTTTCTTT,CASSEGQHVNTEAFF
.,.,TRBJ2-4,TRBV7-8,TGTGCCAGCAGCTTCACAGTTGCTAGCGGGCTCAGGGGGAGGGACATTCAGTACTTC,CASSFTVASGLRGRDIQYF
few,.,TRBJ1-2,TRBV4-2,TGTGCCAGCAGCCAAGATCTTGTCGCGAACTATGGCTACACCTTC,CASSQDLVANYGYTF
.,.,TRBJ1-1,TRBV30,TGTGCCTGGAGTGTTCCCGGGACACCCAGAGAAGCTTTCTTT,CAWSVPGTPREAFF
once,TRBD2,TRBJ2-6,TRBV7-2,TGTGCCAGCAGCTTAACTAGCGGGAGTGCTGGGGCCAACGTCCTGACTTTC,CASSLTSGSAGANVLTF
.,.,TRBJ2-7,TRBV7-2,TGTGCCAGCAGCTTCACTAGTCCCTACGAGCAGTACTTC,CASSFTSPYEQYF
.,TRBD1,TRBJ2-2,TRBV4-1,TGCGCCAGCAGCCAAGCCGGGACAGGGGTTTGGGCCGGGGAGCTGTTTTTT,CASSQAGTGVWAGELFF
.,.,TRBJ2-3,TRBV2,TGTGCCAGCAATCTAGCGCTGAGCACAGATACGCAGTATTTT,CASNLALSTDTQYF
.,TRBD1,TRBJ2-5,TRBV30,TGTGCCTGGAGTCCAGCCCCGGGACAGGGGAGGCAAAGGGAGACCCAGTACTTC,CAWSPAPGQGRQRETQYF
few,TRBD1,TRBJ1-1,TRBV30,TGTGCCTGGAAAGGGACAGATAACACTGAAGCTTTCTTT,CAWKGTDNTEAFF
.,TRBD2,TRBJ2-5,TRBV12-5,TGTGCTAGTGGTCTGGGACTAGCCGGTGAGACCCAGTACTTC,CASGLGLAGETQYF